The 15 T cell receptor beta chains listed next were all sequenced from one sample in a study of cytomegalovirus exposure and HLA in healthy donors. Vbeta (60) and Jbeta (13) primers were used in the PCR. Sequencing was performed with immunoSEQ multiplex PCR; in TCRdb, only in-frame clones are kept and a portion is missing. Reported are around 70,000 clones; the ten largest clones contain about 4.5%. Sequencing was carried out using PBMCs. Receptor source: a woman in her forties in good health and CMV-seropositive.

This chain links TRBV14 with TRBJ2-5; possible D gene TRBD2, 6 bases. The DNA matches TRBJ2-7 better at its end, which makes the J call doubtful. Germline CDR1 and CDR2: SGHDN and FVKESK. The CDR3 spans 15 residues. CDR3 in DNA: TGTGCCAGCAGCCACCCCGGGGGAGGTTCCTACGAGCAGTACTTC. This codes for CASSHPGGGSYEQYF.

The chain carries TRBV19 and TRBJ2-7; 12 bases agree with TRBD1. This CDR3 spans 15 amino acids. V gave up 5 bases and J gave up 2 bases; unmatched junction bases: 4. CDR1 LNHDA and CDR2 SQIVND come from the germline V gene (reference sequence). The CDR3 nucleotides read TGTGCCAGTAGTCGGGACAGGGGGCGGACCTACGAGCAGTACTTC. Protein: CASSRDRGRTYEQYF.

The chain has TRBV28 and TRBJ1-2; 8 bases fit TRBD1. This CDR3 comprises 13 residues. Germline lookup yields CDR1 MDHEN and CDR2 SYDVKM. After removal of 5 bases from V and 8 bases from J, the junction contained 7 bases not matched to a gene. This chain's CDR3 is CASSPGQGDGYTF. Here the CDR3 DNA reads TGTGCCAGCAGTCCTGGACAGGGTGACGGCTACACCTTC.

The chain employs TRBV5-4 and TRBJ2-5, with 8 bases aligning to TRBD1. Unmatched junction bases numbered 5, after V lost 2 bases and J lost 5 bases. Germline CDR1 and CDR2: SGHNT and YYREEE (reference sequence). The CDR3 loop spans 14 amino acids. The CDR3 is CASSFDRGSETQYF. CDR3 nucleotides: TGTGCCAGCAGCTTCGACAGGGGTAGTGAGACCCAGTACTTC.

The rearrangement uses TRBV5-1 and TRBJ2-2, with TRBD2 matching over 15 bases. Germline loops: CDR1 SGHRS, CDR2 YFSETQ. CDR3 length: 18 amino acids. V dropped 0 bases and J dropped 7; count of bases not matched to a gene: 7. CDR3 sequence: CASSLAIGTSGRNGELFF. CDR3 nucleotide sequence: TGCGCCAGCAGCTTGGCCATAGGGACTAGCGGGAGGAACGGGGAGCTGTTTTTT.

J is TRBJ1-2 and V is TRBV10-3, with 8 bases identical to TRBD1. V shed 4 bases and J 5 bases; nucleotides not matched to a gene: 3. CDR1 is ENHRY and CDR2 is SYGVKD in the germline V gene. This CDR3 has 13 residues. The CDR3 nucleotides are TGTGCCATCAGTGCCGGGACAGGTTATGGCTACACCTTC. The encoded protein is CAISAGTGYGYTF.

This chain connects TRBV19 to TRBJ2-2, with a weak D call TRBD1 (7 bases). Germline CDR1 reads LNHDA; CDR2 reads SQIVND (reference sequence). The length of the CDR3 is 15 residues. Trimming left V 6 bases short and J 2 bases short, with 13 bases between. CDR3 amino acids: CASRAGQTNTGELFF. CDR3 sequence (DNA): TGTGCCAGTAGGGCGGGACAGACTAACACCGGGGAGCTGTTTTTT.

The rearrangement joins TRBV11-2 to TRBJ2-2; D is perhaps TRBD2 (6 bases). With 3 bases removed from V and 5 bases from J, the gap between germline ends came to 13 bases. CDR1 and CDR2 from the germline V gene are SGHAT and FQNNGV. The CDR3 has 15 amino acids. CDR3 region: CASSFLGRGTGELFF. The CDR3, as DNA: TGTGCCAGCAGCTTTTTGGGCCGGGGGACCGGGGAGCTGTTTTTT.

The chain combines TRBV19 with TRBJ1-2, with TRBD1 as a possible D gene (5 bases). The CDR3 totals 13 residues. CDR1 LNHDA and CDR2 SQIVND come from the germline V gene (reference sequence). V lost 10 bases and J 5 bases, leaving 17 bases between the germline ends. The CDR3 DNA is TGTGCCACCCGACCGGGACTTTTATATGGCTACACCTTC. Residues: CATRPGLLYGYTF.

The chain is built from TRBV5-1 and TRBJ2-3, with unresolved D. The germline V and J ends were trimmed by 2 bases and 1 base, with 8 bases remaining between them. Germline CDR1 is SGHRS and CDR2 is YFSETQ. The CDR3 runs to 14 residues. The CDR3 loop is CASSFLPGTDTQYF. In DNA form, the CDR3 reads TGCGCCAGCAGCTTCCTACCGGGCACAGATACGCAGTATTTT.

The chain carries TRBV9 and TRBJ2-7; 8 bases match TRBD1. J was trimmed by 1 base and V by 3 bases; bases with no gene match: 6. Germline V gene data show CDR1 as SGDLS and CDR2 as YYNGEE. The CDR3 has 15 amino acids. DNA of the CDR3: TGTGCCAGCAGCGCCTCGACAGGGGCTTCCTACGAGCAGTACTTC. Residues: CASSASTGASYEQYF.

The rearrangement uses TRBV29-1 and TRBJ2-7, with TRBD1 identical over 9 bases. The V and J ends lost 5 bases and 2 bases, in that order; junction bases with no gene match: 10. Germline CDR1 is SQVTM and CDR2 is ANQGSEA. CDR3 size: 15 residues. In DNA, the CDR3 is TGCAGCGTTCTCCCCGGGACAGGGCCTACCTACGAGCAGTACTTC. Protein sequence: CSVLPGTGPTYEQYF.

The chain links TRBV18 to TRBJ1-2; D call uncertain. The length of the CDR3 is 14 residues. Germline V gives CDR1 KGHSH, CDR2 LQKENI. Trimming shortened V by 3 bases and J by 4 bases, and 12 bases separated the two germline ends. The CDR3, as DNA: TGTGCCAGCTCACCCCAGCGGGAGGGCTATGGCTACACCTTC. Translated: CASSPQREGYGYTF.

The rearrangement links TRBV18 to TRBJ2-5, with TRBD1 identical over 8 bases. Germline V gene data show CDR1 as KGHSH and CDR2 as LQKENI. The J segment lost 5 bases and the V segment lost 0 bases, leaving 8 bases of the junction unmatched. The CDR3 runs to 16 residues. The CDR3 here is CASSPPGQGLGETQYF. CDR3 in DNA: TGTGCCAGCTCACCACCTGGACAGGGTCTCGGGGAGACCCAGTACTTC.

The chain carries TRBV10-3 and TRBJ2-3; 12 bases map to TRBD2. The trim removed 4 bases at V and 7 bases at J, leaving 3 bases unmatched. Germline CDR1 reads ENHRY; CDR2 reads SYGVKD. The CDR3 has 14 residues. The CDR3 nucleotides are TGTGCCATCAGTGCTAGCGGGGGGGATTATACGCAGTATTTT. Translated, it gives CAISASGGDYTQYF.